These 2 T cell receptor beta chains share one sample of origin, sequenced in a study of T-cell memory formation after mild COVID-19. TCRdb independently ran MiXCR on the 5' RACE reads; one entry per CDR3 protein. The top ten clones hold about 22% of a sample with under 450,000 distinct CDR3 sequences, 13% to 15% of them seen once. The specimen sequenced was PBMCs or a T cell subset sorted from them (not recorded which). The receptors here all came from a man aged 18 to 29 who had mild COVID-19 (a few samples of this study predate the infection). Cell type and time point are not known.

The CDR3 spells CASSPPGLADNEQFF. The CDR3 bases are TGTGCCAGCTCACCACCGGGACTAGCAGACAATGAGCAGTTCTTC. The chain recombines TRBV18 with TRBJ2-1, with 9 positions matching TRBD2. Germline CDR1 is KGHSH and CDR2 is LQKENI. The CDR3 contains 15 residues. V lost 0 bases, J lost 5 bases, and 2 bases stayed unmatched. The entire variable domain, with the rest obtained from reference TRBV18 and TRBJ2-1, is as follows: NAGVMQNPRHLVRRRGQEARLRCSPMKGHSHVYWYRQLPEEGLKFMVYLQKENIIDESGMPKERFSAEFPKEGPSILRIQQVVRGDSAAYFCASSPPGLADNEQFFGPGTRLTVL.

V is TRBV4-1 and J is TRBJ1-6, with a weak D call TRBD1 (6 bases). This CDR3 comprises 13 residues. Germline V gene data show CDR1 as MGHRA and CDR2 as YSYEKL. V was shortened by 5 bases and J by 10 bases, with 12 bases between the two germline ends. The CDR3 bases are TGCGCCAGCAGCGGTAGGGGGAACTCACCCCTCCACTTT. Translating gives CASSGRGNSPLHF.